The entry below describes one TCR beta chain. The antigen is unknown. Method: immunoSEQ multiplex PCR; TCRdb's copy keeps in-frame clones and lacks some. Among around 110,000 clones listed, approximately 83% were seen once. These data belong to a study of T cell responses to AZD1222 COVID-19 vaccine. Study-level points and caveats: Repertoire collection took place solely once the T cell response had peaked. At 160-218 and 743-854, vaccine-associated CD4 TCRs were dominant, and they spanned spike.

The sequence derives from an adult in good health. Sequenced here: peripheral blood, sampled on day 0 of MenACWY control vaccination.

CDR3 in amino acids: CAIRGGDSLSTDTQYF. Here the CDR3 DNA reads TGTGCCATCAGGGGGGGGGACAGCCTCAGCACAGATACGCAGTATTTT. This chain links TRBV10-3 with TRBJ2-3; D is possibly TRBD1 or TRBD2 (7 bases each). Trimming left V 6 bases short and J 0 bases short, with 16 bases between. The CDR3 length is 16 residues. Germline V gene lookup returns CDR1 ENHRY and CDR2 SYGVKD.